This T cell receptor (beta chain) comes out of a study of cytomegalovirus exposure and HLA in healthy donors. The PCR had 60 Vbeta and 13 Jbeta primers. Here immunoSEQ multiplex PCR was the method, and the copy in TCRdb shows in-frame clones only, minus some. Here the sample spans roughly 130,000 clones, roughly 74% being singletons. To note about this clone: The antigen is unknown.

General observations from the study: HLA alleles were associated with 15,000 to 20,000 TCR beta sequences in a later analysis at 0.05 false discovery rate.

This CDR3 is 14 amino acids long. From germline, CDR1 is MNHEY and CDR2 SVGAGI. The ends were cut back, 5 bases at V and 2 bases at J, with 12 bases in the middle. Sequenced input: PBMCs. The rearrangement links TRBV6-5 to TRBJ1-1; D possibly corresponds to TRBD1 (5 bases). This clonotype originated in a woman aged 45 to 65 in good health and CMV-seropositive. The CDR3 region has the DNA TGTGCCAGCAGTATGGAGGGGTACAACACTGAAGCTTTCTTT. It specifies CASSMEGYNTEAFF.